This is a list of T cell receptor beta chains from one sample in a study of blood T cell repertoires in COVID-19. Assay: immunoSEQ multiplex PCR; the TCRdb copy retains only in-frame clones and omits some. In the table there are roughly 180,000 clones, approximately 78% of which are singletons. The sequencing input was peripheral blood. These receptors were obtained from a woman aged 80 or over with COVID-19, enrolled during active disease. Both conserved end residues are part of each CDR3. A D gene is named only where the DNA matches it firmly. Clone size is not always given. Where it is, it says once, few, many or a class for expanded clones.

j_call d_call v_call clone_size cdr3_nt cdr3_aa
TRBJ1-6 TRBD1 TRBV4-2 NA TGTGCCAGCAGCCACCCCCGGGACAGGTTATATTCACCCCTCCACTTT CASSHPRDRLYSPLHF
TRBJ1-5 NA TRBV4-1 NA TGCGCCAGCAGCCAGGGAGGAGGTAGCAATCAGCCCCAGCATTTT CASSQGGGSNQPQHF
TRBJ1-6 NA TRBV28 NA TGTGCCAGCAGTTGGACTGGAGGGGATTCACCCCTCCACTTT CASSWTGGDSPLHF
TRBJ2-2 NA TRBV24-1 NA TGTGCCACCAGCGCTACACTTCCGGGAACCGGGGAGCTGTTTTTT CATSATLPGTGELFF
TRBJ1-5 TRBD1 TRBV5-8 NA TGTGCCAGCAGCTATACTACAGGGGGCTGGCAGCCCCAGCATTTT CASSYTTGGWQPQHF
TRBJ2-7 NA TRBV5-1 NA TGCGCCAGCAGCTTGTTTGCCAGCTCCTACGAGCAGTACTTC CASSLFASSYEQYF
TRBJ2-7 TRBD1 TRBV6-5 NA TGTGCCAGCAGTTACGCACCCGGGACAGGGGATCGCGAGCAGTACTTC CASSYAPGTGDREQYF
TRBJ1-6 TRBD1 TRBV18 few TGTGCCAGCTCACCGCGCCCGGGACAGGATAATTCACCCCTCCACTTT CASSPRPGQDNSPLHF
TRBJ2-5 NA TRBV7-7 NA TGTGCCAGCAGCTCCCTCCCGCGGGAGACCCAGTACTTC CASSSLPRETQYF
TRBJ2-7 TRBD1 TRBV5-5 NA TGTGCCAGCAGCTTGATGACAGGGGGCTTTTACGAGCAGTACTTC CASSLMTGGFYEQYF
TRBJ2-3 TRBD2 TRBV28 few TGTGCCAGCAGTTTCTTAGCGGGAGCTCGCACAGATACGCAGTATTTT CASSFLAGARTDTQYF
TRBJ2-7 TRBD2 TRBV4-2 NA TGTGCCAGCAGCCAAGCAGCGGGAGGCACCCACGAGCAGTACTTC CASSQAAGGTHEQYF
TRBJ1-5 NA TRBV28 NA TGTGCCAGCAGTTCCCAGGGTTGGGGCAATCAGCCCCAGCATTTT CASSSQGWGNQPQHF
TRBJ2-7 TRBD2 TRBV7-2 NA TGTGCCAGCAGCTTATACACTAGCGGGGGCTACGAGCAGTACTTC CASSLYTSGGYEQYF
TRBJ1-6 TRBD1 TRBV11-2 few TGTGCCAGCAGCTTAGATCTAGGGGGACAGACATATAATTCACCCCTCCACTTT CASSLDLGGQTYNSPLHF
TRBJ2-7 NA TRBV28 NA TGTGCCAGCAGTTTGGGCAGCAGCTACGAGCAGTACTTC CASSLGSSYEQYF
TRBJ1-2 NA TRBV13 once TGTGCCAGCAGCTTAAGGGGCTCGATCCCCCGTTGGGACTATGGCTACACCTTC CASSLRGSIPRWDYGYTF
TRBJ1-1 NA TRBV14 NA TGTGCCAGCAGCTGGGGCCCCGAAGCTTTCTTT CASSWGPEAFF
TRBJ1-1 NA TRBV30 NA TGTGCCTGGAGTTCGGGTGGAGAGGTCTCTGAAGCTTTCTTT CAWSSGGEVSEAFF
TRBJ2-3 NA TRBV27 NA TGTGCCAGCAGTTGGCTAGCGCAAGATACGCAGTATTTT CASSWLAQDTQYF
TRBJ2-5 NA TRBV5-1 NA TGCGCCAGCAGCTTGTTGGGGGCTGGATCGGTAACCCAGTACTTC CASSLLGAGSVTQYF
TRBJ1-4 NA TRBV4-1 NA TGCGCCAGCAGCCCATTTCCGCCGGGGGATAATGAAAAACTGTTTTTT CASSPFPPGDNEKLFF
TRBJ2-5 TRBD1 TRBV10-3 NA TGTGCCATCACTGCCGGGGACAGGGGACAAGAGACCCAGTACTTC CAITAGDRGQETQYF
TRBJ2-7 TRBD2 TRBV7-6 NA TGTGCCAGCAGCTTAGCGCCAGGACTAGGAAACGAGCAGTACTTC CASSLAPGLGNEQYF
TRBJ2-7 TRBD1 TRBV12-5 NA TGTGCTAGTGGCCCGGACAGGGTGCGGGAGCAGTACTTC CASGPDRVREQYF
TRBJ2-3 NA TRBV18 few TGTGCCAGCTCCGAGGCGACAGATACGCAGTATTTT CASSEATDTQYF
TRBJ1-2 NA TRBV5-8 NA TGTGCCAGCAGCCTTACAGGGCGGTCGAACTATGGCTACACCTTC CASSLTGRSNYGYTF
TRBJ1-3 NA TRBV5-1 few TGCGCCAGCAGCTTGTCGCAGGTAGACGGAAACACCATATATTTT CASSLSQVDGNTIYF